This T cell receptor beta chain is drawn from a study of identical twins listed by TCRdb under 2016. About the study as a whole: To test whether fetal clonotypes persist, the study used deep sequencing on TCR alpha and beta repertoires from monozygotic twins, unrelated adults of various ages, and cord blood. Replicate twin experiments were performed at different times using different library preparation protocols to rule out contamination.

Only healthy Caucasian donors were included. The twin cohort consisted of three pairs of female monozygotic twins, all aged about 18 to 30 years. Positive isolation kits from Invitrogen were used to isolate the CD4+ and CD8+ T cell populations. The library was produced with 5' RACE. Data came from an Illumina HiSeq 2000. Template switching introduced a universal primer binding site; the final cDNA contained a unique molecular identifier, enabling accurate counting of TCR cDNA molecules. First-strand cDNA for TCR alpha and beta chains was synthesized from specific primers in the conserved constant-segment region. To control for contamination, every cDNA library was double barcoded, receiving both a SMART-Mk sample barcode and Illumina barcodes. TruSeq adapter sequences, together with Illumina sample barcodes, were added in two successive PCR steps. TCR alpha and beta cDNA libraries were sequenced on the Illumina HiSeq platform with custom primers. The source study handled its data this way. MiGEC was used to process raw reads and extract unique molecular identifiers, and MiXCR was used to find CDR3 positions. Recombination models were inferred per individual with the repgenHMM and IGoR tools using an EM algorithm. The tcR package in R was used for shared clonotype analysis, with sharing normalized by the product of cloneset sizes. To study raw recombination without the effects of thymic and clonal selection, out-of-frame nonproductive sequences were analyzed. Using fastp trimming at Q25 and MiXCR clonotype assembly, TCRdb reanalyzed the public sequencing data and kept in-frame beta chains. Each entry is one CDR3 protein sequence, shown with its most common DNA and genes. The V and J calls were not made by the authors but by TCRdb's processing. The sample data list around 490,000 distinct CDR3 sequences, and about 13% of these were observed just once. In total, the top ten clones hold around 0.98% of the sample.

V was cut back by 4 bases and J by 8 bases, leaving a gap of 6 bases between them. The CDR3 sequence holds 11 residues, the cysteine and phenylalanine included. Of the read, only the CDR3 DNA is kept; its 33 bases are in frame from base 1. In the germline V gene, CDR1 corresponds to MGHDK and CDR2 to SYGVNS. This clonotype was observed many times. Its target antigen remains unknown. Qualities for individual bases were not recorded, and no much larger clone is one base off. What the research found in general, with its limitations: A weaker excess of twin sharing was found in beta out-of-frame sequences because the signal-to-noise ratio was lowered by fewer shared sequences. Compared with coincidental sharing between unrelated individuals, out-of-frame TCR alpha sequences shared between twins had an excess of sequences with low generation probability. Because the same donors could not be followed over many years, conclusions were based on cross-sectional statistical analysis. Fewer insertions were carried by abundant cord blood beta clonotypes, a similar but weaker trend appeared in young adult naive repertoires, and no such trend appeared in memory repertoires. Invariant T cells such as MAIT and iNKT could partly confound zero-insertion analyses, although diverse VJ usage argued against such confounding for most clonotypes. In monozygotic twins, out-of-frame TCR alpha sharing was systematically underestimated by recombination models, although the models agreed with sharing between unrelated individuals.

The same specimen was also included in a second study, on yellow fever vaccine responses in identical twins. From that second study: The authors reported that the T cell response to vaccination in identical twins appeared partly convergent and partly personalized. The study precisely tracked vaccine-responding T cell clones in identical twins.

The sample comprised CD4+ T cells sorted from blood. The rearranged chain carries TRBV25-1 and TRBJ2-1; no confident D gene assignment can be made. This sequence originates from a woman under 30 in good health. Read as DNA, the sequence is TGTGCCAGCAGTGGGATCGATGAGCAGTTCTTC. It is translated as CASSGIDEQFF. With the portions outside the CDR3 filled from the reference TRBV25-1 and TRBJ2-1 genes, the complete variable region becomes EADIYQTPRYLVIGTGKKITLECSQTMGHDKMYWYQQDPGMELHLIHYSYGVNSTEKGDLSSESTVSRIRTEHFPLTLESARPSHTSQYLCASSGIDEQFFGPGTRLTVL.